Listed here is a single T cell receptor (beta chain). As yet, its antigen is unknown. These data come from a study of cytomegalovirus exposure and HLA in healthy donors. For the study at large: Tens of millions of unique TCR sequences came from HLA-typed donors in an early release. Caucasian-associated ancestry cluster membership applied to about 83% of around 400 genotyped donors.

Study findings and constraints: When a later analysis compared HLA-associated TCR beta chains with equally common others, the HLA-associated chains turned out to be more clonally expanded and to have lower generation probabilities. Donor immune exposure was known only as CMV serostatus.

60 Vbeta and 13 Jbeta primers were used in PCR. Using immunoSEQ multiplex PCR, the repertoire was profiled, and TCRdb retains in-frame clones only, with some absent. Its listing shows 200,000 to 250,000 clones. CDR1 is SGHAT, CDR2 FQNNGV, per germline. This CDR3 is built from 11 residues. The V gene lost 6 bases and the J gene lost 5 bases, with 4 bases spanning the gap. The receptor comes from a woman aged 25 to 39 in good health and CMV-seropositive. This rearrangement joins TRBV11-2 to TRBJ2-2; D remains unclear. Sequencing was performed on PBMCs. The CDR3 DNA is TGTGCCAGCAGTCAGACCGGGGAGCTGTTTTTT. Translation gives CASSQTGELFF.